Below are 31 T cell receptor beta chains sequenced from a single sample in a study of regulatory T cells in long-lasting Graves disease. Time point meaning: newly diagnosed GD, antithyroid drugs for less than 3 months. There was RNA extracted from PBMCs, and the TCR library was made from it. The authors built TCR beta libraries using iRepertoire HTBI primers and Arm-PCR of CDR3 regions. MiXCR, run by TCRdb on the multiplex PCR reads, gives a single entry per CDR3 protein. The sample shows some 490,000 distinct CDR3 sequences, about 12% of them seen only once. The same data also went into a second study, on T cells in Graves' hyperthyroidism and ophthalmopathy.

The sample in question was peripheral blood mononuclear cells (PBMCs), obtained at new diagnosis, from a patient treated with antithyroid drugs. These receptors came from a woman aged 30 to 39 with Graves disease.

This clonotype occurred many times. V gene TRBV2 combines with J gene TRBJ1-5, with D unclear. There are 14 residues in the CDR3. V shed 6 bases and J shed 0 bases, with 9 bases lying between them. From germline, CDR1 is SNHLY and CDR2 FYNNEI. The CDR3, as DNA: TGTGCCAGCAGCCCATACTATAGCAATCAGCCCCAGCATTTT. Protein: CASSPYYSNQPQHF.

This clonotype came up many times. This chain joins TRBV2 and TRBJ1-1; D remains unclear. The CDR3 loop spans 14 amino acids. The V end lost 5 bases, the J end lost 0 bases, and 10 bases lay between the germline ends. The germline gives CDR1 SNHLY, CDR2 FYNNEI. CDR3 nucleotides: TGTGCCAGCAGTTACCGGGAAATGAACACTGAAGCTTTCTTT. This translates into CASSYREMNTEAFF.

This clonotype was seen at least ten times. The chain combines TRBV5-1 with TRBJ2-1; 7 positions agree with TRBD1. V lost 2 bases, J lost 7 bases, and 9 bases stayed unmatched. This CDR3 is 15 amino acids long. Germline assignment: CDR1 SGHRS and CDR2 YFSETQ. The CDR3, as DNA: TGCGCCAGCAGCTTATCGGGACAGCTAGGGAATGAGCAGTTCTTC. It is translated as CASSLSGQLGNEQFF.

This clonotype was seen many times. The J gene is TRBJ2-1, the V gene TRBV19; D is unclear. V was cut by 8 bases and J by 1 base, with 12 bases left in between. Per the germline V gene, CDR1 is LNHDA and CDR2 is SQIVND (reference sequence). This CDR3 is 14 amino acids long. CDR3 DNA sequence: TGTGCCAGTGGACGCTACGGGTCCTACAATGAGCAGTTCTTC. It is translated as CASGRYGSYNEQFF.

Only a few counts were recorded for this clonotype. The chain has TRBV6-1 and TRBJ2-1, with 9 bases lining up with TRBD2. The CDR3 runs 17 residues. With 0 bases clipped from V and 2 bases from J, the junction kept 5 bases outside the gene matches. Germline V lookup: CDR1 MNHNS, CDR2 SASEGT. The CDR3 sequence: CASSEALAGWAYNEQFF. In DNA form, the CDR3 reads TGTGCCAGCAGTGAAGCGCTAGCGGGGTGGGCCTACAATGAGCAGTTCTTC.

This clonotype occurred many times. The rearrangement joins TRBV28 to TRBJ2-6; D is possibly TRBD1 (5 bases). The germline V gene encodes CDR1 MDHEN and CDR2 SYDVKM. Trimming stripped 5 bases from V and 0 bases from J, with 8 bases between. The CDR3 sequence is 15 residues long. Here the CDR3 DNA reads TGTGCCAGCAGTGGACACATCTCTGGGGCCAACGTCCTGACTTTC. Protein: CASSGHISGANVLTF.

V and J are TRBV7-9 and TRBJ2-1; TRBD2 matches at 10 bases. CDR3 size: 18 residues. V was clipped by 4 bases and J by 8 bases; unmatched bases: 17. Germline assignment: CDR1 SEHNR and CDR2 FQNEAQ (reference sequence). The DNA for the CDR3 is TGTGCCAGCAGCTCCGTAAAAGGAGCGGGAGGGCCCGAGGATGAGCAGTTCTTC. Translated: CASSSVKGAGGPEDEQFF.

The V gene is TRBV20-1, the J gene TRBJ2-2; D is undetermined. Trimming pared 2 bases from V and 5 bases from J, leaving 15 bases between. This CDR3 contains 15 residues. CDR1 is DFQATT and CDR2 is SNEGSKA in the germline V gene (reference sequence). CDR3 nucleotide sequence: TGCAGTGCTAGAATACCGGGTCTTAGGACCGGGGAGCTGTTTTTT. Protein: CSARIPGLRTGELFF.

In its sample, this clonotype was seen many times. V and J are TRBV20-1 and TRBJ2-1; no reliable D call. This CDR3 has 13 amino acids. V was clipped by 8 bases and J by 1 base, with 12 bases between them. Germline CDR1 and CDR2: DFQATT and SNEGSKA (reference sequence). CDR3 nucleotides: TGCAGTCCCGATCTGGGGTCCTACAATGAGCAGTTCTTC. This sequence encodes CSPDLGSYNEQFF.

In this sample, this clonotype turned up once. The CDR3 protein is CASSAQGYNSPLHF. The CDR3 bases are TGTGCCAGCAGCGCACAGGGCTATAATTCACCCCTCCACTTT. The chain is built from TRBV9 and TRBJ1-6; maybe TRBD1 (6 bases). Per germline, CDR1 SGDLS and CDR2 YYNGEE. The CDR3 covers 14 residues. Trimming left V 3 bases short and J 3 bases short, with 7 bases between.

This clonotype was counted ten times or more. Mismatch with germline at one junction end may stem from a read error. The V call is TRBV10-1, the J call TRBJ2-7; perhaps TRBD1 as D (5 bases). This CDR3 comprises 14 residues. CDR1 is WNHNN and CDR2 is SYGVQD in the germline V gene (reference sequence). The CDR3 is CASSESQGSYEQYF. DNA of the CDR3: TGTGCCAGCAGTGAATCCCAGGGCTCCTACGAGCAGTACTTC.

The chain couples TRBV7-2 to TRBJ1-3; D is unclear. The CDR3 consists of 13 residues. Between the trimmed V and J ends, which lost 4 bases and 8 bases, there was a span of 12 bases. Germline loops: CDR1 SGHTA, CDR2 FQGNSA. CDR3 loop: CASSSRPRDTIYF. The CDR3 nucleotides are TGTGCCAGCAGCTCCCGTCCTAGGGACACCATATATTTT.

The sample holds many counts of this clonotype. CDR3 coding DNA: TGCAGTGCGTCGAAACCGGGACTCGGGGATACGCAGTATTTT. Amino acids: CSASKPGLGDTQYF. The chain has TRBV20-1 and TRBJ2-3, with a tentative D call TRBD2 (6 bases). The CDR3 is made up of 14 amino acids. Germline assignment: CDR1 DFQATT and CDR2 SNEGSKA (reference sequence). The V end lost 6 bases, the J end lost 6 bases, and 19 bases lay between the germline ends.

This clonotype came up many times. The chain is built from TRBV27 and TRBJ1-4; D is unclear. CDR3 size: 17 residues. Germline loops: CDR1 MNHEY, CDR2 SMNVEV (reference sequence). V was pared by 4 bases and J by 1 base, with 16 bases between. The CDR3 loop is CASSSSQRGGTNEKLFF. The CDR3 DNA follows: TGTGCCAGCAGTTCGTCCCAGCGGGGAGGAACTAATGAAAAACTGTTTTTT. Complete variable domain (other parts from reference TRBV27 and TRBJ1-4): EAQVTQNPRYLITVTGKKLTVTCSQNMNHEYMSWYRQDPGLGLRQIYYSMNVEVTDKGDVPEGYKVSRKEKRNFPLILESPSPNQTSLYFCASSSSQRGGTNEKLFFGSGTQLSVL.

This clonotype was observed at least ten times. The V and J genes are TRBV20-1 and TRBJ2-3; 15 bases map to TRBD2. Germline V gives CDR1 DFQATT, CDR2 SNEGSKA (reference sequence). The length of the CDR3 is 16 residues. V shed 7 bases and J 4 bases; nucleotides not matched to a gene: 9. The CDR3 bases are TGCAGTGGTGCGGTCGGACTAGCGGGAGGGGCAGATACGCAGTATTTT. It yields the protein CSGAVGLAGGADTQYF.

A word on this clonotype: This likely came from a read error, as a far larger clone is one base away. The chain has TRBV2 and TRBJ2-1; D is possibly TRBD1 (5 bases). CDR3 length: 15 amino acids. The V end was cut by 6 bases, the J end by 10 bases, with 22 bases between. CDR1 is SNHLY and CDR2 is FYNNEI in the germline V gene. The CDR3 DNA reads as TGTGCCAGCAGCCAAGGGGATTTTACGCGCTACGAGCAGTTCTTC. Its protein product is CASSQGDFTRYEQFF.

This clonotype was recorded at least ten times. V usage is TRBV3-1 and J usage is TRBJ1-4; D perhaps matches TRBD1 (6 bases). The germline gives CDR1 LGHDT, CDR2 YNNKEL (reference sequence). CDR3 size: 14 residues. V lost 0 bases and J lost 5, with 7 bases in between. The CDR3 region is CASSQDQGNEKLFF. The CDR3 DNA reads as TGTGCCAGCAGCCAAGACCAGGGGAATGAAAAACTGTTTTTT. The full variable domain, completed using reference TRBV3-1 and TRBJ1-4, is DTAVSQTPKYLVTQMGNDKSIKCEQNLGHDTMYWYKQDSKKFLKIMFSYNNKELIINETVPNRFSPKSPDKAHLNLHINSLELGDSAVYFCASSQDQGNEKLFFGSGTQLSVL.

The chain recombines TRBV28 with TRBJ1-1, with unresolved D. Trimming took 3 bases from V and 4 from J, leaving 9 bases between them. The CDR3 runs to 13 residues. Per the germline V gene, CDR1 is MDHEN and CDR2 is SYDVKM. The CDR3 is CASSFGWVTEAFF. CDR3 in DNA: TGTGCCAGCAGTTTTGGCTGGGTCACTGAAGCTTTCTTT.

This clonotype showed up many times. V usage is TRBV30 and J usage is TRBJ2-7; 9 bases map to TRBD1. After removal of 1 base from V and 1 base from J, the junction contained 2 bases not matched to a gene. Germline V gene data show CDR1 as GTSNPN and CDR2 as SVGIG (reference sequence). CDR3 length: 14 amino acids. The CDR3 spells CAWSGDRGSYEQYF. In nucleotides, the CDR3 is TGTGCCTGGAGTGGCGACAGGGGGTCCTACGAGCAGTACTTC.

This chain links TRBV11-2 with TRBJ2-5; D not certain. The CDR3 spans 15 residues. The V and J ends lost 6 bases and 1 base respectively, with 15 bases between them. Germline values: CDR1 SGHAT, CDR2 FQNNGV. The CDR3 loop is CASRISRGSQETQYF. CDR3 DNA sequence: TGTGCCAGCAGGATAAGCCGAGGTTCCCAAGAGACCCAGTACTTC.

This clonotype was found many times. The chain combines TRBV7-9 with TRBJ2-5; D possibly uses TRBD1 or TRBD2 (6 bases each). V gave up 4 bases and J gave up 5 bases, with 20 bases separating them. This CDR3 spans 16 amino acids. The germline CDR1 and CDR2 sequences are SEHNR and FQNEAQ (reference sequence). CDR3 nucleotide sequence: TGTGCCAGCAGCTCACCACGTTCGGGGGCGGGGGAGACCCAGTACTTC. It codes for CASSSPRSGAGETQYF.

The chain is built from TRBV2 and TRBJ2-2; D might be TRBD2 (6 bases). The CDR3 consists of 14 residues. Germline assignment: CDR1 SNHLY and CDR2 FYNNEI. V lost 4 bases to trimming and J lost 6 bases, with 12 bases between them. The CDR3 bases are TGTGCCAGCAGTGCGGCGGGAAGGGCCGGGGAGCTGTTTTTT. Translating gives CASSAAGRAGELFF.

The V and J genes are TRBV6-5 and TRBJ2-3, with D possibly matching TRBD1 (6 bases). Germline V CDR1 and CDR2: MNHEY, SVGAGI. V dropped 4 bases and J dropped 1 base, with 9 bases sitting between them. This CDR3 comprises 14 residues. The CDR3 reads CASSWRQGTDTQYF. For the CDR3, the DNA is TGTGCCAGCAGTTGGAGACAGGGCACAGATACGCAGTATTTT.

This clonotype was observed many times. This chain uses TRBV5-6 with TRBJ1-5, with 9 bases matching TRBD1. This CDR3 is 16 amino acids long. The ends lost 1 base at V and 6 bases at J; junction bases unmatched: 8. Germline V CDR1 and CDR2: SGHDT, YYEEEE. The CDR3 DNA reads as TGTGCCAGCAGCTTGATCGGACAGGGGCAATCTCAGCCCCAGCATTTT. Encoded protein: CASSLIGQGQSQPQHF.

J is TRBJ2-2 and V is TRBV5-8; no clear D gene. The V gene's germline CDR1 is SGHTS and CDR2 YDEGEE. This CDR3 has 14 amino acids. Trimming took off 3 bases at V and 2 bases at J, with 8 bases between the two ends. The CDR3, as DNA: TGTGCCAGCAGCTGGGTCGCAAACACCGGGGAGCTGTTTTTT. It yields the protein CASSWVANTGELFF.

The chain carries TRBV10-3 and TRBJ1-5, with 9 bases matching TRBD1. Unmatched junction bases numbered 12, after V lost 2 bases and J lost 1 base. Germline V gene sequence: CDR1 ENHRY, CDR2 SYGVKD. This CDR3 spans 19 amino acids. CDR3 region: CAISERLGQGPGSNQPQHF. CDR3 in DNA: TGTGCCATCAGTGAGAGGCTCGGACAGGGGCCTGGAAGCAATCAGCCCCAGCATTTT.

This clonotype was seen repeatedly, ten times or more. V and J are TRBV20-1 and TRBJ1-4; TRBD1 matches at 11 bases. The CDR3 is 13 amino acids. Trimming cost V 5 bases and J 7 bases; bases outside gene matches: 3. Germline V gene lookup returns CDR1 DFQATT and CDR2 SNEGSKA (reference sequence). The CDR3 sequence: CSASGTGGEKLFF. The CDR3 nucleotides read TGCAGTGCTTCCGGGACAGGGGGTGAAAAACTGTTTTTT.

The chain joins TRBV20-1 to TRBJ2-7; 11 bases are a match to TRBD2. Trimming took 5 bases from V and 0 from J; bases not matched to a gene: 3. This CDR3 comprises 14 residues. Germline CDR1 reads DFQATT; CDR2 reads SNEGSKA (reference sequence). The CDR3 bases are TGCAGTGCTCAAGGACTAGCGGGCTCCTACGAGCAGTACTTC. Translated, it gives CSAQGLAGSYEQYF.

About this clonotype: A much larger clone lies a single base off, so this may be a read error. This chain joins TRBV7-2 and TRBJ2-3; D is possibly TRBD1 (5 bases). Germline CDR1 SGHTA, CDR2 FQGNSA. CDR3 length: 16 amino acids. V was pared by 5 bases and J by 4 bases, with 19 bases between. CDR3: CASSHDSPRIADTQYF. CDR3 sequence (DNA): TGTGCCAGCAGCCATGACAGCCCGCGCATCGCAGATACGCAGTATTTT.

There are a few counts of this clonotype. The chain has TRBV20-1 and TRBJ2-3; 11 bases align to TRBD2. CDR1 and CDR2 from the germline V gene are DFQATT and SNEGSKA (reference sequence). J was trimmed by 7 bases and V by 2 bases; bases with no gene match: 11. The CDR3 spans 16 residues. For the CDR3, the DNA is TGCAGTGCTAGACTAATAGCGGGAGGGCCTGGAAATACGCAGTATTTT. Translation gives CSARLIAGGPGNTQYF.

This clonotype was detected many times. This chain joins TRBV30 and TRBJ1-6; 11 bases map to TRBD1. Unmatched junction bases numbered 5, after V lost 5 bases and J lost 8 bases. Per germline, CDR1 GTSNPN and CDR2 SVGIG (reference sequence). The CDR3 is 14 residues long. CDR3 nucleotides: TGTGCCTGGCGGACAGGGGGCCGATATTCACCCCTCCACTTT. Protein sequence: CAWRTGGRYSPLHF.